One TCR beta chain is described in this entry. cDNA came from around 0.5 to 1 ug RNA primed by random hexamers. By means of immunoSEQ multiplex PCR, TCR beta CDR3 spanning 54 Vbeta and 13 Jbeta underwent amplification. TCRdb processed the immunoSEQ multiplex PCR reads anew with MiXCR; each CDR3 protein has one entry. The profile covers about 210,000 distinct CDR3 sequences, with 95% appearing a single time and 0.082% taken by the ten largest. The sample belongs to a study of CD8 T cells in Susac syndrome. Per germline, CDR1 PRHDT and CDR2 FYEKMQ (reference sequence). Trimming removed 0 bases at V and 4 bases at J, with 9 bases between. This CDR3 has 14 residues.

The sequence was collected from a human donor with multiple sclerosis. The chain combines TRBV13 with TRBJ2-5; D unclear. Sequencing used CD4+ T cells from PBMCs. The CDR3 sequence: CASSLGAPRETQYF. The DNA of the CDR3 is TGTGCCAGCAGCTTAGGGGCTCCGAGAGAGACCCAGTACTTC.